What follows are 25 T cell receptor beta chains derived from one specimen sequenced in a study of OX40 agonist ivuxolimab in advanced cancers. Generated by immunoSEQ multiplex PCR, the TCRdb table keeps only in-frame clones and is missing some. Seen here are about 94,000 clones, roughly 90% observed once, and the top ten hold roughly 3.5%. Source: CD4+ or CD8+ T cells sorted from blood, taken in a trial of the OX40 agonist ivuxolimab. The receptors come from an adult with an advanced solid tumor such as melanoma, head and neck, liver or kidney cancer.

This clone was detected only once. This chain joins TRBV19 and TRBJ1-5; TRBD1 is a possible D gene (5 bases). CDR3 length: 14 residues. Trimming stripped 10 bases from V and 6 bases from J, with 19 bases between. CDR1 LNHDA and CDR2 SQIVND come from the germline V gene (reference sequence). Here the CDR3 reads CAMAGSRAVQPQHF. The CDR3 DNA reads TGTGCCATGGCGGGATCCAGGGCGGTTCAGCCCCAGCATTTT.

The chain joins TRBV12-1 to TRBJ2-5; no check of the table's D call, TRBD2, against the DNA was made. TRBV12-1 is tagged as a pseudogene. The CDR3 is 18 residues long. The CDR3 loop reads CASDRANPLAGIQETQYF. CDR3 DNA: TGTGCCAGCGATAGGGCAAATCCTCTAGCGGGAATCCAAGAGACCCAGTACTTC.

The chain combines TRBV19 with TRBJ2-5, with a tentative D call TRBD2 (7 bases). V lost 6 bases, J lost 4 bases, and 15 bases lay in between. Germline V gene lookup returns CDR1 LNHDA and CDR2 SQIVND (reference sequence). The CDR3 has 14 amino acids. The DNA for the CDR3 is TGTGCCAGTAGGGCAGCAGGGGAGGGAGAGACCCAGTACTTC. As protein: CASRAAGEGETQYF.

The chain has TRBV5-4 and TRBJ2-7, with D unresolved. Germline CDR1 and CDR2: SGHNT and YYREEE (reference sequence). The germline V and J ends were trimmed by 3 bases and 0 bases, with 7 bases remaining between them. This CDR3 spans 13 amino acids. The CDR3 DNA sequence: TGTGCCAGCAGCTACTGGGGCTCCTACGAGCAGTACTTC. This codes for CASSYWGSYEQYF. The variable domain in full, completed from reference TRBV5-4 and TRBJ2-7, reads ETGVTQSPTHLIKTRGQQVTLRCSSQSGHNTVSWYQQALGQGPQFIFQYYREEENGRGNFPPRFSGLQFPNYSSELNVNALELDDSALYLCASSYWGSYEQYFGPGTRLTVT.

The J gene is TRBJ2-5, the V gene TRBV2; 9 nucleotides agree with TRBD1. The V and J ends lost 6 bases and 5 bases, in that order; junction bases with no gene match: 16. This CDR3 region has 17 residues. Germline CDR1 reads SNHLY; CDR2 reads FYNNEI. CDR3: CASRQTGTGNPRETQYF. The CDR3 DNA reads TGTGCCAGCAGGCAAACCGGGACAGGGAATCCGAGGGAGACCCAGTACTTC. The full variable domain, with the rest looked up from reference TRBV2 and TRBJ2-5, is EPEVTQTPSHQVTQMGQEVILRCVPISNHLYFYWYRQILGQKVEFLVSFYNNEISEKSEIFDDQFSVERPDGSNFTLKIRSTKLEDSAMYFCASRQTGTGNPRETQYFGPGTRLLVL.

The gene calls are TRBV4-1 and TRBJ1-4; TRBD1 might be the D (5 bases). Germline CDR1 and CDR2: MGHRA and YSYEKL. The CDR3 has 12 residues. Trimming removed 6 bases at V and 12 bases at J, with 14 bases between. In nucleotides, the CDR3 is TGCGCCAGCAGACATGGGGGTTCGGAACTGTTTTTT. Amino acids: CASRHGGSELFF.

The chain has TRBV7-2 and TRBJ2-1; the match to TRBD2 covers 8 bases. Unmatched junction bases numbered 16, after V lost 0 bases and J lost 9 bases. CDR3 size: 18 residues. CDR1 is SGHTA and CDR2 is FQGNSA in the germline V gene. CDR3 loop: CASSLAYAGGMVYGEQFF. The DNA of the CDR3 is TGTGCCAGCAGCTTAGCGTACGCGGGGGGAATGGTTTACGGTGAGCAGTTCTTC. Filled out from reference TRBV7-2 and TRBJ2-1, the complete variable domain reads GAGVSQSPSNKVTEKGKDVELRCDPISGHTALYWYRQSLGQGLEFLIYFQGNSAPDKSGLPSDRFSAERTGGSVSTLTIQRTQQEDSAVYLCASSLAYAGGMVYGEQFFGPGTRLTVL.

The chain joins TRBV9 to TRBJ2-2; D ambiguous. The germline gives CDR1 SGDLS, CDR2 YYNGEE. CDR3 length: 13 residues. Trimming shortened V by 7 bases and J by 6 bases, and 13 bases separated the two germline ends. CDR3 nucleotide sequence: TGTGCCAGCTCAACTGGCGGAGCCGGGGAGCTGTTTTTT. This sequence encodes CASSTGGAGELFF.

The V gene is TRBV30, the J gene TRBJ2-7; 8 bases match TRBD2. The V gene end was trimmed by 3 bases and the J gene end by 7 bases; junction bases not matched to a gene: 5. Germline V gene sequence: CDR1 GTSNPN, CDR2 SVGIG (reference sequence). This CDR3 spans 12 amino acids. The DNA for the CDR3 is TGTGCCTGGAGCCGGGGGGGAGAAGAGCAGTACTTC. This encodes CAWSRGGEEQYF.

This chain joins TRBV13 and TRBJ1-1; D not certain. The CDR3 loop spans 14 amino acids. The germline CDR1 and CDR2 sequences are PRHDT and FYEKMQ (reference sequence). Trimming shortened V by 2 bases and J by 4 bases, and 11 bases separated the two germline ends. CDR3 DNA sequence: TGTGCCAGCAGCTTAACGGCAGGTGTCACTGAAGCTTTCTTT. Encoded protein: CASSLTAGVTEAFF.

J is TRBJ2-1 and V is TRBV5-1; 7 nucleotides agree with TRBD1. Trimming cost V 6 bases and J 0 bases; bases outside gene matches: 3. This CDR3 contains 14 residues. Germline-derived CDR1 and CDR2 are SGHRS and YFSETQ. The CDR3 region has the DNA TGCGCCAGCACGACAGGGACCTCCTACAATGAGCAGTTCTTC. As protein: CASTTGTSYNEQFF.

This sequence joins TRBV2 and TRBJ2-7; no reliable D call. This CDR3 spans 12 amino acids. The germline V gene has CDR1 SNHLY and CDR2 FYNNEI. V was pared by 7 bases and J by 2 bases, with 9 bases between. This CDR3 is CASTLETYEQYF. The CDR3 bases are TGTGCCAGCACCCTTGAGACCTACGAGCAGTACTTC. The full variable domain, completed using reference TRBV2 and TRBJ2-7, is EPEVTQTPSHQVTQMGQEVILRCVPISNHLYFYWYRQILGQKVEFLVSFYNNEISEKSEIFDDQFSVERPDGSNFTLKIRSTKLEDSAMYFCASTLETYEQYFGPGTRLTVT.

The chain employs TRBV9 and TRBJ1-1; TRBD1 matches at 7 bases. J was trimmed by 1 base and V by 2 bases; bases with no gene match: 11. CDR3 length: 17 amino acids. Germline V CDR1 and CDR2: SGDLS, YYNGEE. In DNA, the CDR3 is TGTGCCAGCAGCGTGTACCCCTCTGGACAGGCGAACACTGAAGCTTTCTTT. It encodes CASSVYPSGQANTEAFF.

The rearrangement joins TRBV6-6 to TRBJ2-3; D is ambiguous. The CDR3 consists of 13 residues. Germline CDR1 is MNHNY and CDR2 is SVGAGI (reference sequence). V lost 7 bases and J lost 5, with 13 bases in between. The CDR3 DNA reads as TGTGCCAGCACCGTTCGCGGTAAAGATACGCAGTATTTT. Encoded protein: CASTVRGKDTQYF.

The genes are TRBV9 and TRBJ2-2; D unclear. Deletions cut 0 bases from V and 6 bases from J, with 9 bases between. The CDR3 totals 14 residues. Germline lookup yields CDR1 SGDLS and CDR2 YYNGEE. CDR3 loop: CASSVDAFPGELFF. The DNA of the CDR3 is TGTGCCAGCAGCGTAGATGCCTTCCCCGGGGAGCTGTTTTTT.

This rearrangement joins TRBV27 to TRBJ1-1; D is undetermined. Germline values: CDR1 MNHEY, CDR2 SMNVEV (reference sequence). This CDR3 is built from 15 residues. V lost 4 bases and J lost 0, with 12 bases in between. The CDR3 loop is CASSYDKAMNTEAFF. CDR3 nucleotide sequence: TGTGCCAGCAGTTACGACAAGGCGATGAACACTGAAGCTTTCTTT.

The chain joins TRBV10-1 to TRBJ2-2, with TRBD1 as a possible D gene (5 bases). The CDR3 is 16 residues long. The V and J ends lost 0 bases and 0 bases respectively, with 8 bases between them. CDR1 WNHNN and CDR2 SYGVQD come from the germline V gene (reference sequence). The CDR3 sequence is CASSESSRANTGELFF. The CDR3 bases are TGCGCCAGCAGTGAGTCTAGCAGGGCGAACACCGGGGAGCTGTTTTTT.

The rearrangement links TRBV29-1 to TRBJ2-5, with 7 nucleotides matching TRBD1. With 3 bases clipped from V and 5 bases from J, the junction kept 9 bases outside the gene matches. The CDR3 has 14 residues. Germline CDR1 and CDR2: SQVTM and ANQGSEA. CDR3 in amino acids: CSVERSDRRETQYF. The CDR3, as DNA: TGCAGCGTTGAGCGCTCGGACAGGAGGGAGACCCAGTACTTC. Combining the CDR3 with reference TRBV29-1 and TRBJ2-5 gives the whole variable domain SAVISQKPSRDICQRGTSLTIQCQVDSQVTMMFWYRQQPGQSLTLIATANQGSEATYESGFVIDKFPISRPNLTFSTLTVSNMSPEDSSIYLCSVERSDRRETQYFGPGTRLLVL.

The chain links TRBV6-1 to TRBJ1-1; D not certain. V was pared by 2 bases and J by 4 bases, with 14 bases between. In germline, CDR1 is MNHNS, CDR2 SASEGT. This CDR3 is 15 amino acids long. In nucleotides, the CDR3 is TGTGCCAGCAGTGAAAGGAGGAGGGTAGGCACTGAAGCTTTCTTT. Residues: CASSERRRVGTEAFF.

In nucleotides, the CDR3 is TGTGCCACCAGCAGAGACTGGACAGGGGGTGGTCAAGAGACCCAGTACTTC. It yields the protein CATSRDWTGGGQETQYF. V is TRBV15 and J is TRBJ2-5; 10 positions match TRBD1. This CDR3 region has 17 residues. V lost 0 bases to trimming and J lost 2 bases; unmatched junction nucleotides: 6. Germline assignment: CDR1 LNHNV and CDR2 YYDKDF (reference sequence).

Comments on this clone: An end of the junction differs from the germline gene, which may be a read error. V gene TRBV7-7 combines with J gene TRBJ1-3, with no clear D. The CDR3 has 15 amino acids. Germline CDR1 reads SSHAT; CDR2 reads FNYEAQ (reference sequence). The CDR3 spells CASSLDQAFGNTIYF. The CDR3 nucleotides are TGTGCTAGCAGCTTAGACCAGGCCTTTGGAAACACCATATATTTT.

This clone has a single count. The chain combines TRBV29-1 with TRBJ2-7, with a possible D match to TRBD2 (6 bases). The CDR3 has 14 amino acids. Germline V gene data show CDR1 as SQVTM and CDR2 as ANQGSEA. Trimming took off 6 bases at V and 2 bases at J, with 17 bases between the two ends. The CDR3 nucleotides are TGCAGCGTCGTCGGGGCGGGGCCTGCCTACGAGCAGTACTTC. This gives the protein CSVVGAGPAYEQYF.

This chain's CDR3 is CAWSSGTGANVLTF. The CDR3 DNA reads TGTGCCTGGAGTTCTGGGACCGGGGCCAACGTCCTGACTTTC. The chain joins TRBV30 to TRBJ2-6; perhaps D is TRBD1 or TRBD2 (5 bases each). Germline CDR1 and CDR2: GTSNPN and SVGIG (reference sequence). The V and J ends lost 2 bases and 4 bases respectively, with 9 bases between them. This CDR3 has 14 residues. Based on the CDR3 plus reference TRBV30 and TRBJ2-6, the full variable domain is SQTIHQWPATLVQPVGSPLSLECTVEGTSNPNLYWYRQAAGRGLQLLFYSVGIGQISSEVPQNLSASRPQDRQFILSSKKLLLSDSGFYLCAWSSGTGANVLTFGAGSRLTVL.

This rearrangement joins TRBV27 to TRBJ2-3; D call uncertain. The V gene lost 2 bases and the J gene lost 7 bases, with 7 bases spanning the gap. There are 12 residues in the CDR3. CDR1 MNHEY and CDR2 SMNVEV come from the germline V gene (reference sequence). CDR3 sequence (DNA): TGTGCCAGCAGTTTAGGAGCTAATACGCAGTATTTT. Amino acids: CASSLGANTQYF.

The genes are TRBV9 and TRBJ1-1; D is unresolved. Germline V gene data show CDR1 as SGDLS and CDR2 as YYNGEE. CDR3 size: 14 residues. V was shortened by 4 bases and J by 3 bases, with 13 bases between the two germline ends. The CDR3 reads CASSPLSLDTEAFF. The CDR3 region has the DNA TGTGCCAGCAGCCCCCTTTCTCTGGACACTGAAGCTTTCTTT.